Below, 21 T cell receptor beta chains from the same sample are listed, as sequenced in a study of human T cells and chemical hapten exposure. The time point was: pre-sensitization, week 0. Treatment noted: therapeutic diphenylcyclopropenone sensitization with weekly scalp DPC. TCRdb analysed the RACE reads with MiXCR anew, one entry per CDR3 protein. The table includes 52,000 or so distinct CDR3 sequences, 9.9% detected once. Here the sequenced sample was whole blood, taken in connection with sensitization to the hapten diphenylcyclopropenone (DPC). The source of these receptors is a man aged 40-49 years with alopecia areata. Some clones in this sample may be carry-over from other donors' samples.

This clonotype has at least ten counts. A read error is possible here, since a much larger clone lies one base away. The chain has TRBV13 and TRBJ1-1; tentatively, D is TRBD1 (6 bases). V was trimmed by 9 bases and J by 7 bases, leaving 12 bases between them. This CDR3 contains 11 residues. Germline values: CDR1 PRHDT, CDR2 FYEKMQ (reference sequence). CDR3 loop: CARSQDSEAFF. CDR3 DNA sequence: TGTGCCAGAAGCCAGGACAGTGAAGCTTTCTTT.

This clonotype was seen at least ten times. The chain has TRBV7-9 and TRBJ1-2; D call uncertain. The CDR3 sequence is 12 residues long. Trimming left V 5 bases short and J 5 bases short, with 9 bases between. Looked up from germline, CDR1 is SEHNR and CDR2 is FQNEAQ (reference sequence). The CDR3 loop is CASSPGIYGYTF. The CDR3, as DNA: TGTGCCAGCAGCCCAGGAATTTATGGCTACACCTTC.

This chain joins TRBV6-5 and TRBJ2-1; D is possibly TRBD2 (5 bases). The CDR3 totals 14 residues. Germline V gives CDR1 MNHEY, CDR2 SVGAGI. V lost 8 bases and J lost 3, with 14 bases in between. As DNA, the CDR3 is TGTGCCAGCGGTTCCTTCGGGGTCTACAATGAGCAGTTCTTC. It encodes CASGSFGVYNEQFF.

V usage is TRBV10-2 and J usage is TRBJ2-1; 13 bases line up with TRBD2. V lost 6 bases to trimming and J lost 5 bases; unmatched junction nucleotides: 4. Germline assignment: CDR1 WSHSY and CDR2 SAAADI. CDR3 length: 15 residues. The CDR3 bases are TGCGCCAGCAGAACTAGCGGGAGGGCTGACAATGAGCAGTTCTTC. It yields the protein CASRTSGRADNEQFF.

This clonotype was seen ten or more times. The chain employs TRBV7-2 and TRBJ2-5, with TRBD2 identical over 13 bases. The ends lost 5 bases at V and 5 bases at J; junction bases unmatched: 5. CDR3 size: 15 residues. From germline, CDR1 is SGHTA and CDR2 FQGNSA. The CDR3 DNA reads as TGTGCCAGCAGCCGACTAGCGGGAGGCCCTGAGACCCAGTACTTC. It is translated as CASSRLAGGPETQYF. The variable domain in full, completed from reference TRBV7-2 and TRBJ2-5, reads GAGVSQSPSNKVTEKGKDVELRCDPISGHTALYWYRQSLGQGLEFLIYFQGNSAPDKSGLPSDRFSAERTGGSVSTLTIQRTQQEDSAVYLCASSRLAGGPETQYFGPGTRLLVL.

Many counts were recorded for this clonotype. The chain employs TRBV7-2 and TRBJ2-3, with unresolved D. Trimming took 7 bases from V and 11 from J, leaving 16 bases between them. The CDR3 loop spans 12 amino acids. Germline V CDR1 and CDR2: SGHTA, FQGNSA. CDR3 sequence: CASTPSRTQQYF. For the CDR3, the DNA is TGTGCCAGCACCCCAAGCAGAACTCAGCAGTATTTT. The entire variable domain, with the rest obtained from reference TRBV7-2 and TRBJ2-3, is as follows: GAGVSQSPSNKVTEKGKDVELRCDPISGHTALYWYRQSLGQGLEFLIYFQGNSAPDKSGLPSDRFSAERTGGSVSTLTIQRTQQEDSAVYLCASTPSRTQQYFGPGTRLTVL.

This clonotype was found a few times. CDR3 in amino acids: CASSLDGLQETQYF. The CDR3, as DNA: TGCGCCAGCAGCTTGGACGGGCTCCAAGAGACCCAGTACTTC. This chain uses TRBV5-1 with TRBJ2-5, with no clear D. V lost 0 bases and J 1 base, leaving 7 bases between the germline ends. Looked up from germline, CDR1 is SGHRS and CDR2 is YFSETQ. The CDR3 covers 14 residues.

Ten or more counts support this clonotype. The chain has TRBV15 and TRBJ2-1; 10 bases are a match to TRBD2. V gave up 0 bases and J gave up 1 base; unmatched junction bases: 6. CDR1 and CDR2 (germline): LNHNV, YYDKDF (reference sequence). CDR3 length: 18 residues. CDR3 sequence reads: CATSRESLAGVSYNEQFF. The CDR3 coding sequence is TGTGCCACCAGCAGAGAGTCTCTAGCGGGAGTATCCTACAATGAGCAGTTCTTC.

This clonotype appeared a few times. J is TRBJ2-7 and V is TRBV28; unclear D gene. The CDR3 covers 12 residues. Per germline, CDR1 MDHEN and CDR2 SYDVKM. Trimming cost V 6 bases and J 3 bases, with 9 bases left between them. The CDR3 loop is CASRLAHYEQYF. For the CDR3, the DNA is TGTGCCAGCAGATTGGCCCACTACGAGCAGTACTTC.

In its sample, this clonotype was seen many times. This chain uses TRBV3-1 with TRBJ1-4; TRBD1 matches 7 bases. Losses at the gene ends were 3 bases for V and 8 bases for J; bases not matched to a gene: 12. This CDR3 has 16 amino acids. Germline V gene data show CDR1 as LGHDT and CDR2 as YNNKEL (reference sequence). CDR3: CASSQDRQGRNEKLFF. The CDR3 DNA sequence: TGTGCCAGCAGCCAGGACCGACAGGGACGTAACGAAAAACTGTTTTTT.

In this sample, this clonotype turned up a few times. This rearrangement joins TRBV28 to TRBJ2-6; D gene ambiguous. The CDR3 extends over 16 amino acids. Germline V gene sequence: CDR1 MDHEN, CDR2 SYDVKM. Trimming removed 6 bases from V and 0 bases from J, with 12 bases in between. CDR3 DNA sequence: TGTGCCAGCAGCGCCGTCACCCCCTCTGGGGCCAACGTCCTGACTTTC. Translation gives CASSAVTPSGANVLTF.

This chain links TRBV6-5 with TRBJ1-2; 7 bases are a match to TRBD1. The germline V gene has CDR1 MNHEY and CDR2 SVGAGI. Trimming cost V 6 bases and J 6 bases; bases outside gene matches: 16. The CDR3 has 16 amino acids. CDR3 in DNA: TGTGCCAGCAGGAATCAAGGGGGCAGGGGATGGGATGGCTACACCTTC. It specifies CASRNQGGRGWDGYTF.

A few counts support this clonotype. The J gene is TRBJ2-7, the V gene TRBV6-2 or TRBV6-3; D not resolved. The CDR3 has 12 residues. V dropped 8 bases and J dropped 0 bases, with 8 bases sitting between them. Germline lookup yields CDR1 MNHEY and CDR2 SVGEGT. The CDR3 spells CASGSASYEQYF. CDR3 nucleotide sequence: TGTGCCAGCGGCAGCGCCTCCTACGAGCAGTACTTC.

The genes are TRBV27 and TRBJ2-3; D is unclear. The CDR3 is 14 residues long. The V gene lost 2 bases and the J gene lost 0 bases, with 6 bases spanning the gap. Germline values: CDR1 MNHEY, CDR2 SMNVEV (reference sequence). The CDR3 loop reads CASSLHASTDTQYF. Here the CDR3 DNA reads TGTGCCAGCAGTTTACACGCTAGCACAGATACGCAGTATTTT.

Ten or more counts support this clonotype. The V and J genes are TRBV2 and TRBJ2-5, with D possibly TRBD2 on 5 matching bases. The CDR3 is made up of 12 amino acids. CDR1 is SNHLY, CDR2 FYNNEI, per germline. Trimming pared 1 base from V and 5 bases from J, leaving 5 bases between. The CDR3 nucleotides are TGTGCCAGCAGTGAAGGGAGGGAGACCCAGTACTTC. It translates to CASSEGRETQYF.

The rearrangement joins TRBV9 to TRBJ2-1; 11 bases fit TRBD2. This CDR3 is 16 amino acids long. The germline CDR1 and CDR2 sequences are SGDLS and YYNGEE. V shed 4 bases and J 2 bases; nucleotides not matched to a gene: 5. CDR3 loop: CASSPTSGNAYNEQFF. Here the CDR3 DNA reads TGTGCCAGCAGCCCGACTAGCGGGAACGCCTACAATGAGCAGTTCTTC.

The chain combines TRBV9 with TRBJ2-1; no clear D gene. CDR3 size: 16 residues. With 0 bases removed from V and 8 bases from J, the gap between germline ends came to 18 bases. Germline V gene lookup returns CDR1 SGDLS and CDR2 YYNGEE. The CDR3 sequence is CASSVDGRGRWDEQFF. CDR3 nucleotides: TGTGCCAGCAGCGTAGATGGTAGAGGCCGATGGGATGAGCAGTTCTTC.

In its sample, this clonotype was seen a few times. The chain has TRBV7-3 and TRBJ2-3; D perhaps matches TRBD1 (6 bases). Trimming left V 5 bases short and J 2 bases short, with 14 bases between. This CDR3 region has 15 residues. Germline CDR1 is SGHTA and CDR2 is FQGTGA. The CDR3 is CASSQLGAATDTQYF. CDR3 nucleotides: TGTGCCAGCAGCCAACTGGGGGCGGCCACAGATACGCAGTATTTT.

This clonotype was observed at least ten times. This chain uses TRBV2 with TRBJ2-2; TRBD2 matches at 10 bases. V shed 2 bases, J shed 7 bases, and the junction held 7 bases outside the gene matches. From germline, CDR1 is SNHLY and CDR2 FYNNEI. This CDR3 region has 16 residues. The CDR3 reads CASSESASGSVGELFF. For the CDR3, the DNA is TGTGCCAGCAGTGAATCGGCTAGCGGGAGTGTCGGGGAGCTGTTTTTT.

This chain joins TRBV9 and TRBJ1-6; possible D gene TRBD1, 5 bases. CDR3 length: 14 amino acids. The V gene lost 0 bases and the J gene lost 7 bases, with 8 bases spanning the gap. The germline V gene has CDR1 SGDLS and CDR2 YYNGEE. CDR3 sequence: CASSVEAGNSPLHF. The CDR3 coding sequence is TGTGCCAGCAGCGTAGAAGCAGGGAATTCACCCCTCCACTTT.

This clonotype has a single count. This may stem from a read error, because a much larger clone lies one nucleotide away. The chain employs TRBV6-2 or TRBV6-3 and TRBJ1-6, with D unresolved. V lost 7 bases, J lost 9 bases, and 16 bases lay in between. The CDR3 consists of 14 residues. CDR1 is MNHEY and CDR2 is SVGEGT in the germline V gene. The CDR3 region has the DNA TGTGCCAGCAATTATGGAGGGTCCAGTTCACCCCTCCACTTT. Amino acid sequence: CASNYGGSSSPLHF.